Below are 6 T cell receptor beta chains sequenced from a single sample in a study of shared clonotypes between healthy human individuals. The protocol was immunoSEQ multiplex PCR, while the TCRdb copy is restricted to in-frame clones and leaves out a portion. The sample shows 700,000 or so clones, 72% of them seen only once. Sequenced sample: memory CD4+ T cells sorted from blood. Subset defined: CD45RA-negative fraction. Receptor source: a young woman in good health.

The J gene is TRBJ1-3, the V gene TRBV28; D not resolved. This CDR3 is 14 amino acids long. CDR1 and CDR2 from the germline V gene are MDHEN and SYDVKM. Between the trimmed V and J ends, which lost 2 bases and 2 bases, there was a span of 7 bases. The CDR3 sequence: CASSLIQTGNTIYF. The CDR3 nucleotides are TGTGCCAGCAGTTTAATCCAGACTGGAAACACCATATATTTT.

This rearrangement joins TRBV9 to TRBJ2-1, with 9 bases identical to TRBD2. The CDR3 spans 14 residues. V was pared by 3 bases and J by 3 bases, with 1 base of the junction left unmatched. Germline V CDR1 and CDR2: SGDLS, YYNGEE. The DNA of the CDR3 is TGTGCCAGCAGCGCGACTAGCGGCTACAATGAGCAGTTCTTC. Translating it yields CASSATSGYNEQFF.

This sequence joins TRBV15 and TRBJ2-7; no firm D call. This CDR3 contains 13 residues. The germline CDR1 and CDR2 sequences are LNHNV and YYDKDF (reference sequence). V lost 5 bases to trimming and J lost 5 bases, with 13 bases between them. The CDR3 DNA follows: TGTGCCACCAGCCCAAGGCCCGTTGACGAGCAGTACTTC. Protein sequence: CATSPRPVDEQYF.

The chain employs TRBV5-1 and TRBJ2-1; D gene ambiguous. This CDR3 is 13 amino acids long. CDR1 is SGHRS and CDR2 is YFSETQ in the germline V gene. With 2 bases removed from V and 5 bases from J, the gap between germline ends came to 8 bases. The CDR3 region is CASSFLTNNEQFF. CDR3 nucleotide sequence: TGCGCCAGCAGCTTTTTGACCAACAATGAGCAGTTCTTC.

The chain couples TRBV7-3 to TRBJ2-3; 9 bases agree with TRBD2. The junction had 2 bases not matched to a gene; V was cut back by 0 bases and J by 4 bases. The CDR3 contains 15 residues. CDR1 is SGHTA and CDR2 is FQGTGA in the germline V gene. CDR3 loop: CASSLTSGRPDTQYF. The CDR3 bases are TGTGCCAGCAGCTTAACCAGCGGGAGGCCAGATACGCAGTATTTT.

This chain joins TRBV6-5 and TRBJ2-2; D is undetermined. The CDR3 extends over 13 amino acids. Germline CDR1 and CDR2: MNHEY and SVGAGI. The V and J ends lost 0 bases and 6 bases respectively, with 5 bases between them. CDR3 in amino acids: CASSYSSAGELFF. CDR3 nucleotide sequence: TGTGCCAGCAGTTACTCGAGTGCCGGGGAGCTGTTTTTT.